These 24 T cell receptor beta chains were sequenced from one sample in a study of long-term antiretroviral therapy in people with HIV. Survey-level resolution applied to immunoSEQ assay v3.0. Measured with immunoSEQ multiplex PCR; TCRdb has only the in-frame clones, and not every one. The data hold tens of thousands of clones, with approximately 86% observed a single time. The sequencing used unsorted PBMCs, collected around 4.5 years after starting antiretroviral therapy. The receptors shown here come from a man aged 30 to 45 with HIV.

This sequence joins TRBV9 and TRBJ2-3, with a tentative D call TRBD2 (6 bases). The ends were cut back, 5 bases at V and 8 bases at J, with 15 bases in the middle. The CDR3 has 13 residues. From germline, CDR1 is SGDLS and CDR2 YYNGEE. The CDR3 bases are TGTGCCAGCAGTCGGGGCGGGGTCGGTACGCAGTATTTT. Amino acid sequence: CASSRGGVGTQYF.

V is TRBV7-9 and J is TRBJ1-2; tentatively, D is TRBD1 (5 bases). V lost 1 base to trimming and J lost 4 bases, with 13 bases between them. Germline V gene sequence: CDR1 SEHNR, CDR2 FQNEAQ (reference sequence). The CDR3 length is 15 residues. CDR3 in amino acids: CASSLGGTGGYGYTF. For the CDR3, the DNA is TGTGCCAGCAGCTTAGGGGGTACGGGGGGCTATGGCTACACCTTC.

V and J are TRBV18 and TRBJ2-2; TRBD1 might be the D (6 bases). The CDR3 has 14 residues. Trimming pared 8 bases from V and 0 bases from J, leaving 10 bases between. Germline V lookup: CDR1 KGHSH, CDR2 LQKENI. CDR3 DNA sequence: TGTGCCAGCCGGGACACCGCGAACACCGGGGAGCTGTTTTTT. This codes for CASRDTANTGELFF.

V and J are TRBV6-5 and TRBJ1-1, with a possible D match to TRBD1 (6 bases). Trimming removed 4 bases at V and 0 bases at J, with 12 bases between. Germline lookup yields CDR1 MNHEY and CDR2 SVGAGI. The CDR3 totals 15 residues. CDR3 in DNA: TGTGCCAGCAGTTCCCACAGGGAATTGAACACTGAAGCTTTCTTT. Translated, it gives CASSSHRELNTEAFF.

The genes are TRBV4-3 and TRBJ1-1; 10 bases are shared with TRBD1. The CDR3 consists of 14 residues. With V trimmed by 4 bases and J by 8 bases, 7 bases remained unmatched. The germline V gene has CDR1 LGHNA and CDR2 YSLEER. CDR3 residues: CASSPGTGEGEAFF. For the CDR3, the DNA is TGCGCCAGCAGCCCTGGGACAGGGGAAGGGGAAGCTTTCTTT.

This clone was recorded a few times. V gene TRBV6-5 combines with J gene TRBJ1-2; a weak D match, TRBD1 (5 bases). The CDR3 has 14 residues. Looked up from germline, CDR1 is MNHEY and CDR2 is SVGAGI. V was pared by 4 bases and J by 5 bases, with 14 bases between. As DNA, the CDR3 is TGTGCCAGCAGTTCGGGACCTGCGGCGTATGGCTACACCTTC. Translated, it gives CASSSGPAAYGYTF.

The chain employs TRBV7-8 and TRBJ2-7, with D possibly matching TRBD1 (6 bases). Trimming pared 5 bases from V and 6 bases from J, leaving 11 bases between. The CDR3 is 12 residues long. CDR1 and CDR2 from the germline V gene are SGHVS and FQNEAQ. The DNA of the CDR3 is TGTGCCAGCAGCCAGACAGGAGTCGAGCAGTACTTC. Amino acid sequence: CASSQTGVEQYF. Together with reference TRBV7-8 and TRBJ2-7, the CDR3 gives the full variable domain: GAGVSQSPRYKVAKRGQDVALRCDPISGHVSLFWYQQALGQGPEFLTYFQNEAQLDKSGLPSDRFFAERPEGSVSTLKIQRTQQEDSAVYLCASSQTGVEQYFGPGTRLTVT.

The gene calls are TRBV4-2 and TRBJ1-2; tentatively, D is TRBD1 (5 bases). Trimming took off 0 bases at V and 8 bases at J, with 13 bases between the two ends. Germline CDR1 is LGHNA and CDR2 is YNFKEQ. This CDR3 region has 14 residues. The CDR3 sequence: CASSQDHSGTGYTF. The CDR3 DNA follows: TGTGCCAGCAGCCAAGATCACTCGGGGACCGGCTACACCTTC.

This rearrangement joins TRBV15 to TRBJ2-1; 7 nucleotides agree with TRBD2. Germline V CDR1 and CDR2: LNHNV, YYDKDF (reference sequence). This CDR3 region has 14 residues. V shed 0 bases, J shed 8 bases, and the junction held 4 bases outside the gene matches. DNA of the CDR3: TGTGCCACCAGCAGAGATACGGGGAGGGATGAGCAGTTCTTC. This gives the protein CATSRDTGRDEQFF.

The chain joins TRBV19 to TRBJ1-1; 8 nucleotides match TRBD1. After removal of 4 bases from V and 0 bases from J, the junction contained 7 bases not matched to a gene. The germline CDR1 and CDR2 sequences are LNHDA and SQIVND (reference sequence). The CDR3 contains 16 residues. The CDR3 DNA follows: TGTGCCAGTAGTACCCCCAGGGGGCGCTTGAACACTGAAGCTTTCTTT. Amino acids: CASSTPRGRLNTEAFF.

The chain combines TRBV5-1 with TRBJ2-3, with D unclear. CDR3 length equals 13 residues. Germline V gives CDR1 SGHRS, CDR2 YFSETQ. V lost 5 bases and J 1 base, leaving 8 bases between the germline ends. The CDR3 region is CASSKDGTDTQYF. DNA of the CDR3: TGCGCCAGCAGTAAGGACGGCACAGATACGCAGTATTTT.

This clone appeared once. The chain uses TRBV11-3 and TRBJ2-1; D tentatively reads TRBD1 or TRBD2 (6 bases each). Trimming took 1 base from V and 15 from J, leaving 16 bases between them. Germline V gives CDR1 SGHNT, CDR2 YENEEA. The CDR3 totals 13 residues. In DNA form, the CDR3 reads TGTGCCAGCAGCTTAGTCTTGGGGGGCCGAGTGTTCTTC. Translation gives CASSLVLGGRVFF.

This chain uses TRBV28 with TRBJ1-3; a possible D gene is TRBD1 (6 bases). Germline values: CDR1 MDHEN, CDR2 SYDVKM. Trimming removed 3 bases at V and 2 bases at J, with 14 bases between. The CDR3 extends over 16 amino acids. CDR3 in DNA: TGTGCCAGCAGTTTCCTTGACAGGACCCCTGGAAACACCATATATTTT. It encodes CASSFLDRTPGNTIYF. Full variable domain (rest looked up from reference TRBV28 and TRBJ1-3): DVKVTQSSRYLVKRTGEKVFLECVQDMDHENMFWYRQDPGLGLRLIYFSYDVKMKEKGDIPEGYSVSREKKERFSLILESASTNQTSMYLCASSFLDRTPGNTIYFGEGSWLTVV.

This rearrangement joins TRBV5-1 to TRBJ2-3, with D hard to call. The CDR3 contains 12 residues. CDR1 is SGHRS and CDR2 is YFSETQ in the germline V gene. Trimming shortened V by 1 base and J by 4 bases, and 4 bases separated the two germline ends. CDR3 residues: CASSLSADTQYF. As DNA, the CDR3 is TGCGCCAGCAGCTTGTCGGCAGATACGCAGTATTTT.

This clone was detected only once. The chain is built from TRBV7-6 and TRBJ1-3, with 7 positions matching TRBD1. This CDR3 is built from 15 residues. The V segment lost 2 bases and the J segment 2 bases; nucleotides outside the gene matches: 3. CDR1 is SGHVS and CDR2 is FNYEAQ in the germline V gene. The DNA for the CDR3 is TGTGCCAGCAGCTTACGACAGGGTGCTGGAAACACCATATATTTT. Protein: CASSLRQGAGNTIYF.

The chain joins TRBV7-9 to TRBJ1-1, with a possible D match to TRBD1 (5 bases). Deletions cut 1 base from V and 1 base from J, with 7 bases between. The CDR3 is 14 amino acids. The germline V gene encodes CDR1 SEHNR and CDR2 FQNEAQ (reference sequence). CDR3 region: CASSLGGSNTEAFF. DNA of the CDR3: TGTGCCAGCAGCTTAGGGGGGTCGAACACTGAAGCTTTCTTT.

V and J are TRBV4-2 and TRBJ2-3; 7 bases map to TRBD2. CDR3 size: 15 residues. Trimming took 1 base from V and 6 from J; bases not matched to a gene: 7. Germline V gene lookup returns CDR1 LGHNA and CDR2 YNFKEQ. CDR3 amino acids: CASSQVGGLIDTQYF. The CDR3 DNA reads as TGTGCCAGCAGCCAAGTGGGGGGACTAATTGATACGCAGTATTTT.

This clone appeared a few times. The V gene is TRBV30, the J gene TRBJ1-2; D remains unclear. This CDR3 is 12 amino acids long. The ends were cut back, 5 bases at V and 10 bases at J, with 17 bases in the middle. CDR1 is GTSNPN, CDR2 SVGIG, per germline (reference sequence). As DNA, the CDR3 is TGTGCCTGGTCGCGGGCCAGTATCGACTACACCTTC. Protein sequence: CAWSRASIDYTF.

This chain connects TRBV5-6 to TRBJ2-7, with 7 positions matching TRBD1. The CDR3 totals 12 residues. Germline V gene lookup returns CDR1 SGHDT and CDR2 YYEEEE. Germline trimming cut 4 bases from V and 3 bases from J; bases unmatched to any gene: 1. The CDR3 region has the DNA TGTGCCAGCAGCGGGGACAGCTACGAGCAGTACTTC. It is translated as CASSGDSYEQYF.

The CDR3 loop reads CASRKLARSYEQFF. The CDR3, as DNA: TGTGCCAGCAGAAAGCTAGCCAGGAGCTATGAGCAGTTCTTC. The chain joins TRBV27 to TRBJ2-1; a possible D gene is TRBD2 (5 bases). Germline V gene sequence: CDR1 MNHEY, CDR2 SMNVEV (reference sequence). The CDR3 extends over 14 amino acids. Trimming took off 6 bases at V and 8 bases at J, with 17 bases between the two ends.

V is TRBV25-1 and J is TRBJ2-7; no clear D gene. The CDR3 totals 11 residues. Germline V gene data show CDR1 as MGHDK and CDR2 as SYGVNS. Trimming took off 3 bases at V and 5 bases at J, with 5 bases between the two ends. The CDR3: CASSDGNEQYF. The CDR3 DNA is TGTGCCAGCAGTGATGGGAACGAGCAGTACTTC.

This clone was found once. The rearrangement joins TRBV7-9 to TRBJ1-2; 9 bases fit TRBD1. The CDR3 totals 17 residues. V shed 0 bases, J shed 3 bases, and the junction held 8 bases outside the gene matches. The V gene's germline CDR1 is SEHNR and CDR2 FQNEAQ (reference sequence). CDR3 loop: CASSLAGTQGAHYGYTF. The CDR3 DNA sequence: TGTGCCAGCAGCTTAGCTGGGACACAGGGGGCTCACTATGGCTACACCTTC.

The rearrangement uses TRBV6-1 and TRBJ1-6; D not certain. V lost 1 base and J lost 6, with 7 bases in between. Per germline, CDR1 MNHNS and CDR2 SASEGT. The CDR3 is made up of 14 amino acids. CDR3 residues: CASSEVAFNSPLHF. Here the CDR3 DNA reads TGTGCCAGCAGTGAAGTCGCCTTTAATTCACCCCTCCACTTT.

J is TRBJ1-4 and V is TRBV27; TRBD1 is a possible D gene (6 bases). This CDR3 is 16 amino acids long. V dropped 6 bases and J dropped 4 bases, with 18 bases sitting between them. Germline CDR1 is MNHEY and CDR2 is SMNVEV (reference sequence). For the CDR3, the DNA is TGTGCCAGCAGGGGCTATACAGGGCCCCATAATGAAAAACTGTTTTTT. This sequence encodes CASRGYTGPHNEKLFF.